One and the same sample provided the 27 T cell receptor beta chains below, sequenced in a study of T cell responses to AZD1222 COVID-19 vaccine. Sequencing was performed with immunoSEQ multiplex PCR; in TCRdb, only in-frame clones are kept and a portion is missing. The sample lists some 200,000 clones; approximately 93% were seen once. The sample in question was peripheral blood, obtained 28 days after the second AZD1222 dose. These receptor sequences come from an adult who received the AZD1222 COVID-19 vaccine.

The genes are TRBV6-5 and TRBJ1-5; D is unclear. This CDR3 is 14 amino acids long. Germline CDR1 is MNHEY and CDR2 is SVGAGI. Trimming took off 4 bases at V and 4 bases at J, with 11 bases between the two ends. CDR3 nucleotides: TGTGCCAGCAGTTTCGACTACACGAATCAGCCCCAGCATTTT. It codes for CASSFDYTNQPQHF.

This clone was recorded once. The chain links TRBV19 to TRBJ1-5; D unclear. The germline V gene encodes CDR1 LNHDA and CDR2 SQIVND (reference sequence). The CDR3 spans 14 residues. With 4 bases removed from V and 0 bases from J, the gap between germline ends came to 7 bases. The CDR3 region is CASSKAHSNQPQHF. The CDR3 DNA sequence: TGTGCCAGTAGTAAGGCACATAGCAATCAGCCCCAGCATTTT. Filled out from reference TRBV19 and TRBJ1-5, the complete variable domain reads DGGITQSPKYLFRKEGQNVTLSCEQNLNHDAMYWYRQDPGQGLRLIYYSQIVNDFQKGDIAEGYSVSREKKESFPLTVTSAQKNPTAFYLCASSKAHSNQPQHFGDGTRLSIL.

The V call is TRBV9, the J call TRBJ2-5; no clear D. Germline V gene data show CDR1 as SGDLS and CDR2 as YYNGEE. Trimming left V 2 bases short and J 2 bases short, with 13 bases between. The CDR3 is made up of 15 amino acids. This chain's CDR3 is CASSVQLGRQETQYF. As DNA, the CDR3 is TGTGCCAGCAGCGTCCAATTAGGACGGCAAGAGACCCAGTACTTC.

CDR3 loop: CASSYTLSGNTIYF. Here the CDR3 DNA reads TGTGCCAGCAGTTACACGCTCTCTGGAAACACCATATATTTT. The genes are TRBV6-5 and TRBJ1-3; no reliable D call. Germline V gives CDR1 MNHEY, CDR2 SVGAGI. V lost 2 bases and J lost 0, with 5 bases in between. This CDR3 is 14 amino acids long.

This chain uses TRBV5-4 with TRBJ2-7; D is unresolved. Deletions cut 0 bases from V and 12 bases from J, with 13 bases between. Germline lookup yields CDR1 SGHNT and CDR2 YYREEE (reference sequence). The CDR3 length is 12 residues. CDR3 in amino acids: CASSLGGVEWYF. CDR3 coding DNA: TGTGCCAGCAGCTTGGGGGGTGTTGAATGGTACTTC.

The V and J genes are TRBV19 and TRBJ1-2, with 7 bases identical to TRBD1. The CDR3 consists of 15 residues. Germline loops: CDR1 LNHDA, CDR2 SQIVND (reference sequence). Trimming at V came to 1 base and at J to 7 bases, leaving 9 bases not matched to a gene. CDR3 coding DNA: TGTGCCAGTAGTATAGGGGACAGACTCCTGGCTGGCTACACCTTC. Its translation: CASSIGDRLLAGYTF.

This clone was observed a few times. The J gene is TRBJ1-2, the V gene TRBV6-1; D not resolved. The ends were cut back, 0 bases at V and 8 bases at J, with 10 bases in the middle. Germline V gene sequence: CDR1 MNHNS, CDR2 SASEGT. The CDR3 is 13 amino acids. The CDR3, as DNA: TGTGCCAGCAGTGAAGCGCCGGCCTCGGGCTACACCTTC. This sequence encodes CASSEAPASGYTF.

The CDR3 sequence: CASSELAGTANTGELFF. CDR3 coding DNA: TGTGCCAGCAGTGAATTGGCCGGGACAGCGAACACCGGGGAGCTGTTTTTT. The chain carries TRBV25-1 and TRBJ2-2; 7 nucleotides agree with TRBD1. V lost 1 base, J lost 0 bases, and 5 bases stayed unmatched. CDR1 is MGHDK, CDR2 SYGVNS, per germline. The CDR3 loop spans 17 amino acids. Together with reference TRBV25-1 and TRBJ2-2, the CDR3 gives the full variable domain: EADIYQTPRYLVIGTGKKITLECSQTMGHDKMYWYQQDPGMELHLIHYSYGVNSTEKGDLSSESTVSRIRTEHFPLTLESARPSHTSQYLCASSELAGTANTGELFFGEGSRLTVL.

The DNA of the CDR3 is TGCAGCGGGGGGGACCGGAGGGGAATGAACACTGAAGCTTTCTTT. This translates into CSGGDRRGMNTEAFF. The V and J genes are TRBV29-1 and TRBJ1-1; tentative D call: TRBD1 (5 bases). V lost 7 bases and J lost 0, with 18 bases in between. The germline gives CDR1 SQVTM, CDR2 ANQGSEA. The CDR3 contains 15 residues.

The chain employs TRBV29-1 and TRBJ2-1, with D possibly being TRBD2 (5 bases). V lost 5 bases, J lost 1 base, and 12 bases lay in between. CDR1 SQVTM and CDR2 ANQGSEA come from the germline V gene. The CDR3 is 14 residues long. CDR3 sequence (DNA): TGCAGCGTTTGTCGTGAGGGTTCCTACAATGAGCAGTTCTTC. Translating it yields CSVCREGSYNEQFF.

The rearrangement links TRBV7-2 to TRBJ2-4; D not certain. CDR1 is SGHTA, CDR2 FQGNSA, per germline. Trimming stripped 5 bases from V and 8 bases from J, with 13 bases between. CDR3 size: 13 residues. The CDR3 coding sequence is TGTGCCAGCAGCACGGCGCCACGGGACATTCAGTACTTC. Translated, it gives CASSTAPRDIQYF.

DNA of the CDR3: TGTGCCAGTAAGACAGGGGGAGGTCAGCCCCAGCATTTT. This encodes CASKTGGGQPQHF. The genes are TRBV19 and TRBJ1-5; 9 bases align to TRBD1. The CDR3 has 13 amino acids. V gave up 7 bases and J gave up 6 bases; unmatched junction bases: 4. CDR1 and CDR2 (germline): LNHDA, SQIVND (reference sequence).

J is TRBJ1-6 and V is TRBV7-6, with TRBD1 as a possible D gene (5 bases). Germline CDR1 reads SGHVS; CDR2 reads FNYEAQ. The CDR3 length is 14 residues. V dropped 7 bases and J dropped 6 bases, with 13 bases sitting between them. The CDR3 region has the DNA TGTGCCAGCACCTTGGGGGGAAGTAATTCACCCCTCCACTTT. Its translation is CASTLGGSNSPLHF. The full variable domain, its missing parts supplied by reference TRBV7-6 and TRBJ1-6, is GAGVSQSPRYKVTKRGQDVALRCDPISGHVSLYWYRQALGQGPEFLTYFNYEAQQDKSGLPNDRFSAERPEGSISTLTIQRTEQRDSAMYRCASTLGGSNSPLHFGNGTRLTVT.

This clone was counted between two and nine times. The rearrangement joins TRBV7-9 to TRBJ1-2; D remains ambiguous. Germline CDR1 SEHNR, CDR2 FQNEAQ (reference sequence). V lost 1 base, J lost 4 bases, and 10 bases lay in between. The CDR3 length is 14 residues. The CDR3 is CASSLETHAYGYTF. As DNA, the CDR3 is TGTGCCAGCAGCTTAGAGACCCACGCCTATGGCTACACCTTC.

This rearrangement joins TRBV19 to TRBJ1-5; TRBD1 might be the D (5 bases). V lost 7 bases, J lost 5 bases, and 12 bases lay in between. This CDR3 is 13 amino acids long. Looked up from germline, CDR1 is LNHDA and CDR2 is SQIVND (reference sequence). The DNA for the CDR3 is TGTGCCAGTACAGCCCGGGGGGATCAGCCCCAGCATTTT. It translates to CASTARGDQPQHF. The full variable domain, rest sourced from reference TRBV19 and TRBJ1-5, is DGGITQSPKYLFRKEGQNVTLSCEQNLNHDAMYWYRQDPGQGLRLIYYSQIVNDFQKGDIAEGYSVSREKKESFPLTVTSAQKNPTAFYLCASTARGDQPQHFGDGTRLSIL.

The chain links TRBV18 to TRBJ1-1, with D unclear. Germline V gives CDR1 KGHSH, CDR2 LQKENI. Trimming took 2 bases from V and 0 from J, leaving 10 bases between them. This CDR3 has 15 residues. CDR3 DNA sequence: TGTGCCAGCTCACCAAGTGAAGGAATGAACACTGAAGCTTTCTTT. This translates into CASSPSEGMNTEAFF.

J is TRBJ2-7 and V is TRBV2; D gene unclear. CDR3 length: 13 residues. V was clipped by 6 bases and J by 3 bases, with 12 bases between them. Germline assignment: CDR1 SNHLY and CDR2 FYNNEI. CDR3 nucleotide sequence: TGTGCCAGCAGCCGAACCGGACGCTACGAGCAGTACTTC. Translating it yields CASSRTGRYEQYF. Using reference TRBV2 and TRBJ2-7 for the parts outside the CDR3, the full variable domain is EPEVTQTPSHQVTQMGQEVILRCVPISNHLYFYWYRQILGQKVEFLVSFYNNEISEKSEIFDDQFSVERPDGSNFTLKIRSTKLEDSAMYFCASSRTGRYEQYFGPGTRLTVT.

CDR3 DNA sequence: TGTGCCAGCAGCCCTGACAGGTCCACTGAAGCTTTCTTT. Its translation is CASSPDRSTEAFF. The rearrangement joins TRBV3-1 (or the pseudogene TRBV3-2) to TRBJ1-1, with a weak D call TRBD1 (6 bases). The CDR3 is 13 residues long. The germline V and J ends were trimmed by 4 bases and 4 bases, with 10 bases remaining between them. The germline CDR1 and CDR2 sequences are LGHDT and YNNKEL (reference sequence).

V gene TRBV6-5 combines with J gene TRBJ1-2; D gene ambiguous. With 0 bases removed from V and 9 bases from J, the gap between germline ends came to 8 bases. This CDR3 has 12 residues. Germline V lookup: CDR1 MNHEY, CDR2 SVGAGI. The CDR3 DNA is TGTGCCAGCAGTTACTCGACCAGGAGCTACACCTTC. Its protein is CASSYSTRSYTF.

CDR3 bases: TGTGCCAGCAGTGAACAGGGACTCCCCACAGATACGCAGTATTTT. Its protein is CASSEQGLPTDTQYF. The J gene is TRBJ2-3, the V gene TRBV2; D is perhaps TRBD2 (6 bases). V was trimmed by 2 bases and J by 2 bases, leaving 11 bases between them. Germline CDR1 and CDR2: SNHLY and FYNNEI. This CDR3 contains 15 residues.

The chain employs TRBV7-6 and TRBJ1-3; the match to TRBD1 covers 11 bases. Trimming removed 5 bases from V and 4 bases from J; junction bases left unmatched: 4. CDR3 size: 15 residues. Germline V gene data show CDR1 as SGHVS and CDR2 as FNYEAQ. CDR3 coding DNA: TGTGCCAGCAGCCTGGACAGGGGGCAGGGAAACACCATATATTTT. It encodes CASSLDRGQGNTIYF.

The chain links TRBV19 to TRBJ2-1; 8 positions match TRBD2. The CDR3 is 15 residues long. With 6 bases clipped from V and 8 bases from J, the junction kept 12 bases outside the gene matches. Per germline, CDR1 LNHDA and CDR2 SQIVND (reference sequence). The CDR3 nucleotides are TGTGCCAGTAGCCAACCGGGACTAGGTGTGTATGAGCAGTTCTTC. It yields the protein CASSQPGLGVYEQFF.

The rearrangement uses TRBV18 and TRBJ1-5; 9 bases are a match to TRBD1. CDR3 size: 14 residues. Per the germline V gene, CDR1 is KGHSH and CDR2 is LQKENI. The J segment lost 5 bases and the V segment lost 6 bases, leaving 5 bases of the junction unmatched. As DNA, the CDR3 is TGTGCCAGCTCGTACGACAGGGGGGATCAGCCCCAGCATTTT. Translation gives CASSYDRGDQPQHF.

The genes are TRBV7-6 and TRBJ2-5; D unresolved. CDR3 length equals 13 residues. V was trimmed by 5 bases and J by 1 base, leaving 8 bases between them. The germline CDR1 and CDR2 sequences are SGHVS and FNYEAQ. CDR3 protein: CASSQGPQETQYF. CDR3 in DNA: TGTGCCAGCAGCCAAGGGCCCCAAGAGACCCAGTACTTC.

The CDR3: CASSQPAGGTSGEKLFF. CDR3 DNA: TGCGCCAGCAGTCAACCCGCCGGGGGGACCTCCGGGGAAAAACTGTTTTTT. The chain links TRBV4-3 to TRBJ1-4, with TRBD1 as a possible D gene (5 bases). The germline gives CDR1 LGHNA, CDR2 YSLEER. V gave up 6 bases and J gave up 8 bases, with 25 bases separating them. The CDR3 consists of 17 residues.

In the case of this clone: At one of its ends the junction is not consistent with the germline gene, which may arise from a read error. The chain is built from TRBV12-3 or TRBV12-4 and TRBJ2-5, with TRBD1 identical over 10 bases. This CDR3 has 11 residues. CDR3 coding DNA: TGTGCCAGCAGTCAACCGGGACAGGGGCACTTC. It is translated as CASSQPGQGHF.

The chain couples TRBV11-2 to TRBJ2-7, with D perhaps TRBD1 (6 bases). CDR3 size: 13 residues. CDR1 is SGHAT, CDR2 FQNNGV, per germline. V was pared by 3 bases and J by 6 bases, with 12 bases between. CDR3 in amino acids: CASSLSRGSEQYF. The CDR3 DNA reads TGTGCCAGCAGCTTGAGCAGGGGATCCGAGCAGTACTTC.